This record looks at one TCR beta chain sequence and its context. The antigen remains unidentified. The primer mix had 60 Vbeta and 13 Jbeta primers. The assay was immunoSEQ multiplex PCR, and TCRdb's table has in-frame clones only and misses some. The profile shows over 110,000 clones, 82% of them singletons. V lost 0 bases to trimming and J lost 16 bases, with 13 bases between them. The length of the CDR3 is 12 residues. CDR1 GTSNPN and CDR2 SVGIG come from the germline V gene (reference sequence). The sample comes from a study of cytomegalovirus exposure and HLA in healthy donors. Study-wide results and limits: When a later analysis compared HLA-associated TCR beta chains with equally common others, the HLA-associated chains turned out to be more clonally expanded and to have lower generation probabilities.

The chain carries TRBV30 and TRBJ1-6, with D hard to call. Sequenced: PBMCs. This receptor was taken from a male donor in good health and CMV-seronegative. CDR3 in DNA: TGTGCCTGGAGTGTAGGAGTCAGCCCTCTCCACTTT. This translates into CAWSVGVSPLHF.